These 2 T cell receptor beta chains were sequenced from one sample in a study of blood T cell repertoires in COVID-19. The repertoire was sequenced with immunoSEQ multiplex PCR; TCRdb's copy has only in-frame clones and lacks some. The sample has 300,000 to 400,000 clones; roughly 90% are singletons. Sample: peripheral blood. Receptors originate from a woman aged 50 to 60 with active or convalescent COVID-19.

This clone was counted a few times. V gene TRBV27 combines with J gene TRBJ2-1; TRBD2 is a possible D gene (5 bases). This CDR3 is built from 16 residues. Germline V lookup: CDR1 MNHEY, CDR2 SMNVEV (reference sequence). Trimming cost V 2 bases and J 0 bases, with 11 bases left between them. This chain's CDR3 is CASSLRGESSYNEQFF. CDR3 nucleotide sequence: TGTGCCAGCAGTTTACGTGGGGAGAGCTCCTACAATGAGCAGTTCTTC.

The rearrangement links TRBV11-2 to TRBJ2-1, with D tentatively TRBD1 (5 bases). V was trimmed by 7 bases and J by 4 bases, leaving 14 bases between them. The CDR3 length is 14 residues. Germline-derived CDR1 and CDR2 are SGHAT and FQNNGV. CDR3 residues: CASIPGHEYNEQFF. In DNA form, the CDR3 reads TGTGCCAGCATCCCTGGACACGAATACAATGAGCAGTTCTTC.